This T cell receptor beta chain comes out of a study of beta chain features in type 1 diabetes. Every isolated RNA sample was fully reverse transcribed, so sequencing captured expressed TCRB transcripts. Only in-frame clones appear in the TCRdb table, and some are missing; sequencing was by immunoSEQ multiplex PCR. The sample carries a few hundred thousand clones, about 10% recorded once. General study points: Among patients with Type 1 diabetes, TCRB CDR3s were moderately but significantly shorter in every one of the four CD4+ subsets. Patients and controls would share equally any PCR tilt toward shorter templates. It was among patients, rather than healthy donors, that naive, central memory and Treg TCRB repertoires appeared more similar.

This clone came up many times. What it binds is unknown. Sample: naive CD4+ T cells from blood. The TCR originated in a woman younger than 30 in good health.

CDR3: CASSARTGGTITF. The DNA of the CDR3 is TGTGCCAGCAGCGCCAGGACAGGGGGTACCATTACCTTC. The chain joins TRBV13 to TRBJ1-2, with TRBD1 matching 10 bases. The CDR3 has 13 residues. Germline CDR1 PRHDT, CDR2 FYEKMQ (reference sequence). The V segment lost 5 bases and the J segment 14 bases; nucleotides outside the gene matches: 11.